These T cell receptor beta chains were read from a single sample in a study of blood T cell repertoires in COVID-19. TCRdb keeps only in-frame clones here, not all; method: immunoSEQ multiplex PCR. The sample yields tens of thousands of clones, roughly 90% seen once. The sample taken for sequencing was peripheral blood. The source of these receptors is a man in his sixties with active or convalescent COVID-19. Both conserved end residues are part of each CDR3. A D gene is named only where the DNA matches it firmly. Expanded clones get a size class; other rows say once, few or many, or leave the size out.

v_gene	j_gene	abundance	d_gene	CDR3aa	CDR3nt
TRBV5-1	TRBJ1-4	.	.	CASSLDGTGGEKLFF	TGCGCCAGCAGCTTGGACGGGACCGGGGGTGAAAAACTGTTTTTT
TRBV9	TRBJ2-3	.	TRBD2	CASRRELGGSLTQYF	TGTGCCAGCCGGCGGGAGCTTGGCGGGAGCCTTACGCAGTATTTT
TRBV7-2	TRBJ2-1	.	TRBD2	CASSLQAGVFNEQFF	TGTGCCAGCAGCTTACAGGCGGGAGTTTTCAATGAGCAGTTCTTC
TRBV24-1	TRBJ2-7	.	.	CATSDLSQRDTYEQYF	TGTGCCACCAGTGATTTGTCCCAAAGGGACACCTACGAGCAGTACTTC
TRBV5-6	TRBJ1-4	once	.	CASSLDRGDEKLFF	TGTGCCAGCAGCTTGGATCGGGGGGATGAAAAACTGTTTTTT
TRBV6-6	TRBJ1-1	.	.	CASSLQLFF	TGTGCCAGCAGTCTACAGCTGTTCTTT
TRBV18	TRBJ2-5	.	TRBD2	CASSPPGTSGRWEGTQYF	TGTGCCAGCTCACCACCCGGGACTAGCGGGAGATGGGAAGGGACCCAGTACTTC
TRBV9	TRBJ2-7	.	TRBD2	CASSPAGTGGLAGELSPYEQYF	TGTGCCAGCAGCCCCGCCGGGACAGGGGGACTAGCGGGAGAGCTGAGTCCCTACGAGCAGTACTTC
TRBV21-1	TRBJ2-3	few	.	CASSTPRGDGTLDTQYF	TGTGCCAGCAGCACACCCCGGGGGGACGGGACTTTAGATACGCAGTATTTT
TRBV5-1	TRBJ2-3	.	TRBD2	CASSLVETSADTQYF	TGCGCCAGCAGCTTGGTGGAGACTAGCGCAGATACGCAGTATTTT
TRBV7-2	TRBJ2-3	.	.	CASTPGGTDTQYF	TGTGCCAGCACCCCCGGGGGCACAGATACGCAGTATTTT
TRBV29-1	TRBJ2-2	.	TRBD2	CSAGASGANTGELFF	TGCAGCGCCGGCGCTAGCGGGGCTAACACCGGGGAGCTGTTTTTT
TRBV5-6	TRBJ2-2	.	TRBD2	CASSFGLAGGPSNTGELFF	TGTGCCAGCAGCTTCGGGCTAGCGGGGGGGCCCTCGAACACCGGGGAGCTGTTTTTT
TRBV11-2	TRBJ1-1	once	.	CASSGRQRNTEAFF	TGTGCCAGCAGCGGAAGACAGAGGAACACTGAAGCTTTCTTT
TRBV10-1	TRBJ2-5	.	TRBD2	CASSVRREETQYF	TGCGCCAGCAGTGTTCGGCGGGAGGAGACCCAGTACTTC
TRBV11-2	TRBJ1-4	.	TRBD1	CASRLGQIATNEKLFF	TGTGCCAGCAGGCTGGGACAGATTGCAACTAATGAAAAACTGTTTTTT
TRBV27	TRBJ2-6	.	.	CASSQSGANVLTF	TGTGCCAGCAGTCAATCTGGGGCCAACGTCCTGACTTTC
TRBV2	TRBJ2-3	.	TRBD1	CASSVLGQGASDTQYF	TGTGCCAGCAGTGTGCTCGGGCAGGGGGCCTCAGATACGCAGTATTTT
TRBV7-9	TRBJ1-1	.	.	CVSRGQEAFF	TGTGTTTCTAGAGGACAGGAAGCTTTCTTT
TRBV7-3	TRBJ2-3	.	.	CASSLTGQSYTDTQYF	TGTGCCAGCAGCTTAACGGGCCAAAGCTACACAGATACGCAGTATTTT
TRBV19	TRBJ2-1	.	TRBD2	CASSISSGGAHEQFF	TGTGCCAGTAGTATCAGTAGCGGGGGGGCACATGAGCAGTTCTTC
TRBV29-1	TRBJ1-1	.	.	CSVGAVNTEAFF	TGCAGCGTTGGGGCCGTGAACACTGAAGCTTTCTTT
TRBV11-2	TRBJ2-7	once	TRBD2	CASSSLRTSGRRYEQYF	TGTGCCAGCAGCTCCCTTCGGACTAGCGGGAGGAGGTACGAGCAGTACTTC
TRBV11-2	TRBJ2-7	.	TRBD2	CASSSTGAGGPYEQYF	TGTGCCAGCAGTTCTACTGGGGCGGGAGGGCCGTACGAGCAGTACTTC
TRBV28	TRBJ1-2	.	.	CASSPDRLPHYGYTF	TGTGCCAGCAGTCCGGACAGACTACCACACTATGGCTACACCTTC
TRBV7-9	TRBJ2-3	medium-sized	TRBD2	CASQGLAGGMSTDTQYF	TGTGCCAGCCAAGGACTAGCGGGGGGTATGAGCACAGATACGCAGTATTTT
TRBV27	TRBJ1-6	.	.	CASSPRHLGPLHF	TGTGCCAGCAGCCCACGACATTTAGGACCCCTCCACTTT
TRBV18	TRBJ1-2	.	.	CASSPGHNYGYTF	TGTGCCAGCTCACCAGGCCATAACTATGGCTACACCTTC
TRBV9	TRBJ1-2	.	.	CASSVEGHANYGYTF	TGTGCCAGCAGCGTAGAGGGGCATGCTAACTATGGCTACACCTTC
TRBV9	TRBJ2-1	.	TRBD2	CASSVASGRNNEQFF	TGTGCCAGCAGCGTAGCCAGCGGGAGGAACAATGAGCAGTTCTTC
TRBV6-5	TRBJ1-1	once	TRBD1	CASPWGQGPTEAFF	TGTGCCAGCCCCTGGGGACAGGGGCCCACTGAAGCTTTCTTT
TRBV5-1	TRBJ1-2	.	.	CASSPRGEKDGYTF	TGCGCCAGCAGCCCCCGGGGGGAGAAAGATGGCTACACCTTC
TRBV27	TRBJ1-1	.	.	CASSLKPVNTEAFF	TGTGCCAGCAGTTTAAAACCGGTGAACACTGAAGCTTTCTTT
TRBV28	TRBJ1-2	.	.	CASSLGPGRSGYTF	TGTGCCAGCAGTTTGGGTCCGGGTCGGAGTGGCTACACCTTC
TRBV4-1	TRBJ2-3	.	.	CASSQGKGSTDTQYF	TGCGCCAGCAGCCAAGGAAAGGGGAGCACAGATACGCAGTATTTT
TRBV7-2	TRBJ2-2	.	.	CASRWNSGAGELFF	TGTGCCAGCAGGTGGAACTCAGGGGCCGGGGAGCTGTTTTTT
TRBV28	TRBJ1-1	.	TRBD1	CASSPYVGQGFTEAFF	TGTGCCAGCAGCCCATACGTGGGACAGGGATTCACTGAAGCTTTCTTT
TRBV6-5	TRBJ2-7	.	.	CASRTRTITEQYF	TGTGCCAGCAGGACGAGGACTATAACCGAGCAGTACTTC
TRBV18	TRBJ1-2	.	.	CASSPPSWRSYTF	TGTGCCAGCTCACCACCGTCCTGGCGGAGCTACACCTTC
TRBV9	TRBJ1-4	once	.	CASSVRQENEKLFF	TGTGCCAGCAGCGTACGACAGGAGAATGAAAAACTGTTTTTT
TRBV27	TRBJ1-6	once	.	CASSLGDFWGSYNSPLHF	TGTGCCAGCAGTTTGGGGGACTTCTGGGGCTCCTATAATTCACCCCTCCACTTT
TRBV5-5	TRBJ1-1	.	TRBD1	CASSLGPGTANTEAFF	TGTGCCAGCAGCTTGGGACCCGGGACAGCGAACACTGAAGCTTTCTTT
TRBV9	TRBJ1-3	.	.	CASSLTGTAGNTIYF	TGTGCCAGCAGTCTAACAGGGACGGCTGGAAACACCATATATTTT
TRBV5-4	TRBJ1-6	.	.	CASSLVSGDSPLHF	TGTGCCAGCAGCTTGGTTTCAGGGGATTCACCCCTCCACTTT
TRBV11-2	TRBJ1-1	.	TRBD1	CASSLGTGTEAFF	TGTGCCAGCAGCCTGGGGACAGGCACTGAAGCTTTCTTT
TRBV9	TRBJ2-2	.	TRBD2	CASSVVPSGGAVAGELFF	TGTGCCAGCAGCGTAGTCCCTAGCGGGGGGGCCGTCGCCGGGGAGCTGTTTTTT
TRBV4-1	TRBJ2-1	.	.	CASSPSPYALRRSYNEQFF	TGCGCCAGCAGCCCCTCTCCCTACGCATTACGTCGGTCCTACAATGAGCAGTTCTTC
TRBV7-3	TRBJ2-2	.	TRBD2	CASRREGAGELFF	TGTGCCAGCAGACGGGAGGGGGCCGGGGAGCTGTTTTTT
TRBV5-1	TRBJ2-3	.	.	CASSLGGGFTDTQYF	TGCGCCAGCAGCTTGGGTGGCGGGTTTACAGATACGCAGTATTTT
TRBV10-3	TRBJ1-1	.	TRBD1	CAISGPGQGSEAFF	TGTGCCATCAGTGGTCCGGGACAGGGTTCTGAAGCTTTCTTT
TRBV27	TRBJ1-1	.	TRBD1	CASSVDRGRRVNTEAFF	TGTGCCAGCAGTGTCGACAGGGGGCGTAGGGTGAACACTGAAGCTTTCTTT
TRBV18	TRBJ2-1	few	TRBD2	CASSPLVAGTSYNEQFF	TGTGCCAGCTCACCACTAGTAGCGGGGACAAGCTACAATGAGCAGTTCTTC
TRBV5-1	TRBJ1-2	.	TRBD1	CASSNLQGVDGYTF	TGCGCCAGCAGCAATCTACAGGGGGTCGATGGCTACACCTTC
TRBV29-1	TRBJ1-6	.	TRBD1	CSVGTGNNSPLHF	TGCAGCGTTGGGACAGGAAATAATTCACCCCTCCACTTT
TRBV7-2	TRBJ1-1	.	TRBD1	CASSRTGGGVTEAFF	TGTGCCAGCAGCCGGACAGGGGGGGGTGTTACTGAAGCTTTCTTT